This record concerns one TCR beta chain sequence. Its target antigen remains unknown. Qualities for individual bases were not recorded, and no much larger clone is one base off. The data are from a study of memory CD4+ T cells and cytomegalovirus serostatus (dated by TCRdb to about 2019). About the full investigation: The cohort included about 33 healthy adults from Belgium, of whom 9 were CMV seropositive and about 25 were CMV seronegative. CD4+ memory TCRbeta repertoires of a Belgian cohort with known cytomegalovirus serostatus were sequenced in order to replicate a published TCR-based CMV serostatus classifier.

What the work shows at the level of the full study, not this receptor alone: Only CD4+CD45RO+ memory cells were sequenced, unlike the original study, which covered naive and memory CD4+ and CD8+ populations. The results were read as suggesting that the CMV-associated TCR signature is, for the most part, present in the CD4+ memory repertoire. CMV serostatus prediction reached a median bootstrapped AUC of nearly 0.96 with the original framework and over 0.8 with a US-trained random forest. The original-framework classifier achieved a median bootstrapped AUC of 0.95 with a 95% CI of 0.76-1.00 on the Belgian cohort. Of more than 150 previously reported CMV-associated TCRbeta sequences, approximately 70 appeared in the CD4+ memory repertoires, each in one to five individuals.

Genomic DNA was extracted from sorted cells with the Quick-DNA Microprep Kit. TCRbeta DNA was amplified with the immunoSEQ hsTCRbeta kit following the manufacturer's protocol. TCRbeta libraries were sequenced on an Illumina MiSeq instrument. For the original study's pipeline: After out-of-frame sequences were removed, 2 million to 2.5 million distinct TCRbeta sequences remained, averaging about 67,000 per individual. Each individual was scored according to the count of roughly 170 previously reported CMV-associated TCRbeta sequences and the total productive distinct TCRbeta count. A beta-binomial model was reimplemented in Python, and scikit-learn random forests with default parameters were trained on data from the US cohort. Classifier performance on the Belgian cohort was reported as the median AUC with percentile confidence intervals calculated over 10,000 bootstrap iterations. TCRdb holds this immuneACCESS table with in-frame rearrangements only. Some clones are missing; in checked studies, unresolved V genes explain under half, and the rest has no known cause. V and J calls and clone size are copied from that table; D and trimming were computed from the DNA. Counted in this sample were some 60,000 clones; about three quarters of them appeared once. Roughly 2.7% of the sample belongs to the ten largest clones.

A FACSAria II was used to sort memory CD4+ T cells, defined as single viable CD3+CD4+CD8-CD45RO+ cells. CMV serostatus was determined using a Roche Elecsys assay that detects serum IgG against CMV pp150, pp28, p38 and p52. After thawing, total CD4+ T cells were enriched by positive selection with CD4 magnetic microbeads. The samples came from a separate study whose specific focus was interrogating the CD4+ T cell memory repertoire. Following standard operating procedures, peripheral blood mononuclear cells were isolated and cryopreserved, while serum was kept at -80 degrees C. CD3-PerCP (BW264/56), CD4-APC (RPA-T4), CD45RO-PE (UCHT1) and CD8-Pacific Orange (3B5) antibodies were used for staining, and non-viable cells were excluded with Sytox blue. Reading from cysteine to phenylalanine, the CDR3 counts 15 amino acids. Only CDR3 DNA remains: 45 bases, in frame from the first base. The V end loses 3 bases and the J end loses 1 base, and a stretch of 13 bases separates them. Taken from the germline V gene, the CDR1 and CDR2 loops are MDHEN and SYDVKM.

The material sequenced was memory CD4+ T cells from blood. This clonotype was sampled from an adult in good health and CMV-seropositive. The chain was built from TRBV28 and TRBJ2-7; a tentative D call is TRBD1 (5 bases match). In nucleotides, the sequence is TGTGCCAGCAGTTTTGACGGATGGACATCCTACGAGCAGTACTTC. This yields the protein CASSFDGWTSYEQYF.